This TCR beta chain was retrieved from a study of blood T cell repertoires in COVID-19. Across the whole study: Specimens from acute and convalescent COVID-19 originated in the United States, Italy and Spain. The analysed material was cDNA or gDNA that came from T cells, B-cell-depleted T cells, or PBMCs.

Comment on this clone: Compared with germline, one end of the junction differs, possibly owing to a read error.

Authors' data handling: For nucleated cells, counts were estimated from reference gene primer amplification. Using immunoSEQ multiplex PCR, the repertoire was profiled, and TCRdb retains in-frame clones only, with some absent. Clone size and V and J calls were adopted from that table, with D and trimming inferred from the DNA. The sample consists of some 97,000 clones, 88% of them appearing once. This CDR3 region has 13 residues. CDR1 and CDR2 from the germline V gene are MNHNY and SVGAGI (reference sequence). Sequenced: peripheral blood. The V and J genes are TRBV6-6 and TRBJ1-5; D is perhaps TRBD1 (6 bases). The receptor comes from a woman aged 60-70 years with acute or convalescent COVID-19. The CDR3 loop reads CASSYSDSTSSDF. The DNA for the CDR3 is TGTGCCAGCAGTTACTCGGACAGTACATCTTCGGATTTT.